This T cell receptor beta chain was sequenced during a study of CD8+CD57+ T cells in acquired aplastic anemia. Sequencing involved patients with CD8+CD57+ cell expansion previously shown by flow cytometry. Trimming took 0 bases from V and 7 from J, leaving 7 bases between them. Germline V CDR1 and CDR2: SGHRS, YFSETQ. The CDR3 length is 12 residues. The template for TCR beta VDJ and CDR3 sequence profiling was genomic DNA. TCRdb re-called the reads with MiXCR, one entry per CDR3 protein. The sample consists of under 200,000 distinct CDR3 sequences, roughly 50% of them appearing once. The chain links TRBV5-1 to TRBJ1-2; D gene unclear. This TCR came from a human donor with aplastic anemia. The specimen was sorted CD4+, CD8+, or CD8+CD57+ T cells (not recorded which) from PBMCs. In DNA form, the CDR3 reads TGCGCCAGCAGCTTGGAAGGGTTTGGCTACACCTTC. It yields the protein CASSLEGFGYTF. The entire variable domain, with the rest obtained from reference TRBV5-1 and TRBJ1-2, is as follows: KAGVTQTPRYLIKTRGQQVTLSCSPISGHRSVSWYQQTPGQGLQFLFEYFSETQRNKGNFPGRFSGRQFSNSRSEMNVSTLELGDSALYLCASSLEGFGYTFGSGTRLTVV.